This T cell receptor beta chain was obtained from a study of blood T cell repertoires in COVID-19. The repertoire was sequenced with immunoSEQ multiplex PCR; TCRdb's copy has only in-frame clones and lacks some. The sample records about 200,000 clones, roughly 84% being singletons. V dropped 0 bases and J dropped 7; count of bases not matched to a gene: 2. CDR1 and CDR2 from the germline V gene are SGHAT and FQNNGV. The CDR3 sequence is 13 residues long. The sequence was obtained from a man in his fifties with COVID-19, enrolled during active disease. V and J are TRBV11-2 and TRBJ1-2; 7 bases align to TRBD1. Sequenced sample: peripheral blood. For the CDR3, the DNA is TGTGCCAGCAGCTTAGACCAGGGGGGTGGCTACACCTTC. Translation gives CASSLDQGGGYTF.